These T cell receptor beta chains were read from a single sample in a study of human T cells and chemical hapten exposure. TCRdb re-called the RACE reads through MiXCR, storing one row per CDR3 protein. Among 80,000 to 95,000 distinct CDR3 sequences listed, approximately 10% were seen once. This material consisted of whole blood, taken in connection with sensitization to the hapten diphenylcyclopropenone (DPC). All receptors come from a man in his forties or fifties with alopecia areata. Some clones in this sample may be carry-over from other donors' samples. Both conserved end residues are part of each CDR3. Fields, in order: CDR3 protein, CDR3 DNA, V gene, J gene, D gene, clone size. The D gene is left open where the match is weak. Size is omitted from some rows. Given values are once, few, many or a class for expanded clones.

CASSIDRGDTQYF	TGTGCTAGCAGCATTGACCGGGGAGATACGCAGTATTTT	TRBV7-7	TRBJ2-3	NA	NA
CASVGNPNNEQFF	TGTGCCAGCGTTGGGAACCCCAACAATGAGCAGTTCTTC	TRBV6-5	TRBJ2-1	NA	NA
CASREKTGTSGRDEQFF	TGTGCCAGCAGGGAAAAGACCGGGACTAGCGGGAGGGATGAGCAGTTCTTC	TRBV6-5	TRBJ2-1	TRBD2	few
CSANSLGGDEQFF	TGCAGTGCCAACTCCCTTGGGGGAGATGAGCAGTTCTTC	TRBV20-1	TRBJ2-1	NA	NA
CASSQDPNYGYTF	TGTGCCAGCAGCCAGGACCCTAACTATGGCTACACCTTC	TRBV7-3	TRBJ1-2	NA	NA
CASSFDRPTYGYTF	TGTGCCAGCAGCTTCGACAGACCAACCTATGGCTACACCTTC	TRBV7-2	TRBJ1-2	NA	few
CAISESRGLRTDTQYF	TGTGCCATCAGTGAGTCGAGGGGGCTACGCACAGATACGCAGTATTTT	TRBV10-3	TRBJ2-3	TRBD1	NA
CASSPGRRDTQYF	TGTGCCAGCAGCCCAGGACGGCGAGATACGCAGTATTTT	TRBV12-3/TRBV12-4	TRBJ2-3	NA	NA
CSVIRTGGHTDTQYF	TGCAGCGTTATAAGGACAGGGGGGCACACAGATACGCAGTATTTT	TRBV29-1	TRBJ2-3	TRBD1	few
CASSLMAPAGELFF	TGTGCCAGCAGCTTAATGGCCCCCGCCGGGGAGCTGTTTTTT	TRBV7-3	TRBJ2-2	NA	NA
CASSLQREGRNTQYF	TGTGCCAGCAGCTTACAGCGGGAGGGCCGAAATACGCAGTATTTT	TRBV7-9	TRBJ2-3	TRBD2	NA
CASSVVSTDTQYF	TGTGCCAGCAGCGTAGTAAGCACAGATACGCAGTATTTT	TRBV9	TRBJ2-3	NA	NA
CASSPQGSETQYF	TGTGCCAGCTCACCACAGGGCTCAGAGACCCAGTACTTC	TRBV18	TRBJ2-5	NA	NA
CASSLAWGRDIQYF	TGTGCCAGCAGCTTAGCTTGGGGGAGGGACATTCAGTACTTC	TRBV7-2	TRBJ2-4	TRBD2	NA
CASKASSGKGTDTQYF	TGTGCCAGTAAAGCTTCTAGCGGGAAGGGCACAGATACGCAGTATTTT	TRBV19	TRBJ2-3	TRBD2	few
CASSPGTSISNEQFF	TGTGCCAGCTCACCCGGGACTAGCATTAGCAATGAGCAGTTCTTC	TRBV18	TRBJ2-1	TRBD2	few
CASSVGLAGGINEQFF	TGTGCCAGCAGCGTAGGGTTAGCGGGAGGAATCAATGAGCAGTTCTTC	TRBV9	TRBJ2-1	TRBD2	few
CASSSSPDTQYF	TGTGCCAGCAGTTCGTCCCCAGATACGCAGTATTTT	TRBV7-2	TRBJ2-3	NA	few
CASSFLSGGSTDTQYF	TGTGCCAGCAGTTTCCTTAGCGGGGGTAGCACAGATACGCAGTATTTT	TRBV6-2/TRBV6-3	TRBJ2-3	TRBD2	NA
CASSIAGVPYEQYF	TGTGCCAGTAGTATCGCGGGAGTCCCGTACGAGCAGTACTTC	TRBV19	TRBJ2-7	TRBD2	few
CASSYSNSGIRNEQFF	TGTGCCAGCAGTTACTCAAACAGCGGGATCAGAAATGAGCAGTTCTTC	TRBV6-5	TRBJ2-1	TRBD2	NA
CASSSQGGTKYNEQFF	TGTGCCAGCAGCTCCCAGGGTGGGACTAAGTACAATGAGCAGTTCTTC	TRBV7-9	TRBJ2-1	TRBD2	NA
CASKWGTEAFF	TGTGCCAGCAAATGGGGCACTGAAGCTTTCTTT	TRBV6-5	TRBJ1-1	NA	few
CASSPQQGISTDTQYF	TGTGCCAGCAGTCCCCAACAGGGAATCAGCACAGATACGCAGTATTTT	TRBV12-3/TRBV12-4	TRBJ2-3	NA	few
CASSLGGLGRQETQYF	TGTGCCAGCAGCTTGGGGGGACTAGGGAGGCAAGAGACCCAGTACTTC	TRBV5-4	TRBJ2-5	TRBD2	NA
CSVELSTPYGYTF	TGCAGCGTTGAACTCTCAACACCCTATGGCTACACCTTC	TRBV29-1	TRBJ1-2	NA	NA
CASSLTEGTINEQFF	TGTGCCAGCAGCTTAACTGAGGGAACTATCAATGAGCAGTTCTTC	TRBV7-3	TRBJ2-1	NA	NA
CASIFGTGNGEAFF	TGTGCCAGCATCTTCGGGACGGGTAATGGGGAAGCTTTCTTT	TRBV12-3/TRBV12-4	TRBJ1-1	NA	NA
CASTAEETQYF	TGTGCCAGCACCGCAGAAGAGACCCAGTACTTC	TRBV7-8	TRBJ2-5	NA	NA
CSVRRGSSYEQYF	TGCAGCGTCCGCCGGGGCAGTTCCTACGAGCAGTACTTC	TRBV29-1	TRBJ2-7	NA	few
CASSLGPLDSIETQYF	TGTGCCAGCAGCTTAGGGCCCCTAGATAGTATAGAGACCCAGTACTTC	TRBV7-8	TRBJ2-5	NA	few
CASSLGGINEKLFF	TGTGCCAGCAGTTTAGGCGGAATTAATGAAAAACTGTTTTTT	TRBV28	TRBJ1-4	NA	many
CASSLESGLAGVLDTQYF	TGTGCCAGCAGCTTAGAGTCCGGACTAGCGGGAGTCTTGGATACGCAGTATTTT	TRBV7-2	TRBJ2-3	TRBD2	many
CASSQGVGTVNTDTQYF	TGCGCCAGCAGCCAAGGCGTAGGGACAGTAAACACAGATACGCAGTATTTT	TRBV4-3	TRBJ2-3	TRBD1	once
CASSFIAGRRNYEQYF	TGTGCCAGCAGTTTTATAGCCGGGCGACGGAACTACGAGCAGTACTTC	TRBV28	TRBJ2-7	NA	NA
CASRKGGTANEKLFF	TGTGCCAGCAGGAAGGGCGGGACAGCAAATGAAAAACTGTTTTTT	TRBV6-5	TRBJ1-4	TRBD1	few
CASSRADSFTGELFF	TGTGCCAGCAGTAGAGCGGACAGTTTCACCGGGGAGCTGTTTTTT	TRBV6-2/TRBV6-3	TRBJ2-2	NA	NA
CASSLTSVKFYEQYF	TGTGCCAGCAGCTTGACTAGCGTTAAATTCTACGAGCAGTACTTC	TRBV7-4	TRBJ2-7	TRBD2	NA
CASSYSAPGTANNSPLHF	TGTGCCAGCAGTTACTCGGCCCCCGGGACGGCGAATAATTCACCCCTCCACTTT	TRBV6-5	TRBJ1-6	NA	NA
CASSHGTGSDTQYF	TGCGCCAGCAGCCATGGGACAGGGTCAGATACGCAGTATTTT	TRBV4-3	TRBJ2-3	TRBD1	many
CASSQGQNTEAFF	TGTGCCAGCAGCCAAGGACAGAACACTGAAGCTTTCTTT	TRBV7-9	TRBJ1-1	NA	many
CASSLWAYTEAFF	TGTGCCAGCAGTTTATGGGCGTACACTGAAGCTTTCTTT	TRBV12-3/TRBV12-4	TRBJ1-1	NA	many
CASSLRRGSGRVNEQFF	TGTGCCAGCAGCTTAAGACGGGGCAGCGGGAGGGTGAATGAGCAGTTCTTC	TRBV13	TRBJ2-1	TRBD2	NA
CASMGDSYEQYF	TGTGCCAGTATGGGGGACAGCTACGAGCAGTACTTC	TRBV19	TRBJ2-7	TRBD1	NA
CSVTTNRGSPGELFF	TGCAGCGTCACCACGAACAGGGGTTCGCCCGGGGAGCTGTTTTTT	TRBV29-1	TRBJ2-2	TRBD1	few
CSARDLGESNTGELFF	TGCAGTGCTAGAGATTTGGGGGAGAGTAACACCGGGGAGCTGTTTTTT	TRBV20-1	TRBJ2-2	NA	NA